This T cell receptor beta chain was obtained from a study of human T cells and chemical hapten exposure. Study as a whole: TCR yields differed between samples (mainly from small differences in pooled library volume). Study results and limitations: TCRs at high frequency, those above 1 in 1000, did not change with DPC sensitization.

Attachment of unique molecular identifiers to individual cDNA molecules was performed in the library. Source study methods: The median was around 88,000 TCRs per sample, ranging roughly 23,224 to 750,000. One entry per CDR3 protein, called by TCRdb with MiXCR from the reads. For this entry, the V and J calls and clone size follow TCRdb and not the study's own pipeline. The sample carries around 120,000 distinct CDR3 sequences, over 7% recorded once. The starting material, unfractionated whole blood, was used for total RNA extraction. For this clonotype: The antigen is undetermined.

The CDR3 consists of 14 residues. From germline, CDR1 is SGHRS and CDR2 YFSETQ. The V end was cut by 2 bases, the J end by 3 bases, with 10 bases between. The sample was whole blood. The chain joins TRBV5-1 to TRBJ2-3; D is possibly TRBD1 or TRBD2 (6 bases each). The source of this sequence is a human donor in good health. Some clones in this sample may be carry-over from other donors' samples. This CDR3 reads CASSFQGRTDTQYF. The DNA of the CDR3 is TGCGCCAGCAGCTTTCAGGGGAGGACAGATACGCAGTATTTT.